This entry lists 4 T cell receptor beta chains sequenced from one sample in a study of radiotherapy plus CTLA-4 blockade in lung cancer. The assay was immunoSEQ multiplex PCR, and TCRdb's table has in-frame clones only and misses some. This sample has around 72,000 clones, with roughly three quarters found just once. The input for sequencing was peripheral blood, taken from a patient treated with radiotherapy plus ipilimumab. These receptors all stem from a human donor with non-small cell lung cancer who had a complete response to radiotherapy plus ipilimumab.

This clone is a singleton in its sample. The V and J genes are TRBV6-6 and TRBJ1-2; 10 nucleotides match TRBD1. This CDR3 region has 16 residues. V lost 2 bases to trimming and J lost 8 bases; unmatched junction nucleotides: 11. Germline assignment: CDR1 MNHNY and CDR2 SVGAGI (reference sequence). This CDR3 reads CASSYPNSGTGDGYTF. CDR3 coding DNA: TGTGCCAGCAGTTACCCGAACTCCGGGACAGGGGACGGCTACACCTTC.

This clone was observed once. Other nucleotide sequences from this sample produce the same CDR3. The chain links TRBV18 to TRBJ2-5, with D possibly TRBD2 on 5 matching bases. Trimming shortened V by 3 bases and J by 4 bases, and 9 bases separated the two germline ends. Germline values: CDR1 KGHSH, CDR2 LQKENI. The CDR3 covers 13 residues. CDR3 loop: CASSPGVGETQYF. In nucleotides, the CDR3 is TGTGCCAGCTCACCCGGGGTAGGAGAGACCCAGTACTTC.

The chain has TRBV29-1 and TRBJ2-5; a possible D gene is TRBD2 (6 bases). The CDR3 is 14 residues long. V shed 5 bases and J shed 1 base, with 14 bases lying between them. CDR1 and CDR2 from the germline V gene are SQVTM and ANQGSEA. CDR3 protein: CSVYGGLLQETQYF. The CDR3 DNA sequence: TGCAGCGTTTACGGAGGGCTCCTCCAAGAGACCCAGTACTTC.

CDR3 in amino acids: CSVKRTSGDEQYV. CDR3 nucleotides: TGCAGCGTTAAACGGACTAGCGGGGACGAGCAGTACGTC. The rearrangement joins TRBV29-1 to TRBJ2-7, with 12 bases lining up with TRBD2. The CDR3 is 13 residues long. Germline V gene data show CDR1 as SQVTM and CDR2 as ANQGSEA. V lost 5 bases, J lost 5 bases, and 4 bases stayed unmatched.